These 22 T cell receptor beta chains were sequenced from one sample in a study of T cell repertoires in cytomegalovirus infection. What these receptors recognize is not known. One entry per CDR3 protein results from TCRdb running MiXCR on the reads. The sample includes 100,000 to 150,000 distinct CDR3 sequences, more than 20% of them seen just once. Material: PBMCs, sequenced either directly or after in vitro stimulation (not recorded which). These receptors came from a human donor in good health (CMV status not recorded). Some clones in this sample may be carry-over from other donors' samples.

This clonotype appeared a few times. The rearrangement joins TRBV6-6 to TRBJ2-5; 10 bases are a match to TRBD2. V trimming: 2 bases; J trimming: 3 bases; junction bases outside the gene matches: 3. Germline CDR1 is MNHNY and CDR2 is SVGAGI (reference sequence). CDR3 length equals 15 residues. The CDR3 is CASSYGSGRKETQYF. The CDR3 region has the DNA TGTGCCAGCAGTTACGGTAGCGGGAGGAAAGAGACCCAGTACTTC.

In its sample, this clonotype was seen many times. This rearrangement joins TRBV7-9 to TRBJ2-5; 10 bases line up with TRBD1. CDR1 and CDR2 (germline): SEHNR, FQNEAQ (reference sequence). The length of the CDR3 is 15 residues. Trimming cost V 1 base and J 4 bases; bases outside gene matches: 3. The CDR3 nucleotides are TGTGCCAGCAGCTTAGTGGGACAGGGGCGAGAGACCCAGTACTTC. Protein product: CASSLVGQGRETQYF.

In DNA, the CDR3 is TGTGCCAGTAGTATGGGGGGCGTAACTGAAGCTTTCTTT. This translates into CASSMGGVTEAFF. V gene TRBV19 combines with J gene TRBJ1-1, with D perhaps TRBD1 (6 bases). V dropped 3 bases and J dropped 5 bases, with 10 bases sitting between them. The CDR3 is 13 amino acids. Germline-derived CDR1 and CDR2 are LNHDA and SQIVND (reference sequence).

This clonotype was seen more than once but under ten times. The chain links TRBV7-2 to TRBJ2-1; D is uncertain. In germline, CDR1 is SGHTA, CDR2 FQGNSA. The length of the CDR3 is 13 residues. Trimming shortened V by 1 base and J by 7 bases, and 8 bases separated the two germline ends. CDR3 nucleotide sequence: TGTGCCAGCAGCTTAGTCTACTCGAATGAGCAGTTCTTC. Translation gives CASSLVYSNEQFF.

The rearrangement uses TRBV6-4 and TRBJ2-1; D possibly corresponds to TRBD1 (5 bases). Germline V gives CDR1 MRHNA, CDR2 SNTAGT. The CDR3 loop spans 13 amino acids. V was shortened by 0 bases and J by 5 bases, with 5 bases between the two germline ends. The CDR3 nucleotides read TGTGCCAGCAGTGACTCGGACAACAATGAGCAGTTCTTC. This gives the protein CASSDSDNNEQFF.

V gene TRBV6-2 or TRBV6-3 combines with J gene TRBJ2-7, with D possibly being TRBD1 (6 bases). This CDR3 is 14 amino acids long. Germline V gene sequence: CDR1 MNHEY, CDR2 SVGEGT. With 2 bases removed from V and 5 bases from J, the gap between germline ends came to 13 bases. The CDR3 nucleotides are TGTGCCAGCAGTTACGGGGGCCAGGGCCACGAGCAGTACGTC. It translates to CASSYGGQGHEQYV.

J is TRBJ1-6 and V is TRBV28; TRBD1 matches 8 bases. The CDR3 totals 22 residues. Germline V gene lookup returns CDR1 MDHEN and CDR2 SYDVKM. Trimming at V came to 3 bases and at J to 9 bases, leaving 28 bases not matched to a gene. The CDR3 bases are TGTGCCAGCAGTTTTCCCGTTGGGCCGGGACAGGACGACTCTCCGACGGGTTCACCCCTCCACTTT. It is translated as CASSFPVGPGQDDSPTGSPLHF. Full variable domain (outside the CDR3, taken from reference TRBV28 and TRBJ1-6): DVKVTQSSRYLVKRTGEKVFLECVQDMDHENMFWYRQDPGLGLRLIYFSYDVKMKEKGDIPEGYSVSREKKERFSLILESASTNQTSMYLCASSFPVGPGQDDSPTGSPLHFGNGTRLTVT.

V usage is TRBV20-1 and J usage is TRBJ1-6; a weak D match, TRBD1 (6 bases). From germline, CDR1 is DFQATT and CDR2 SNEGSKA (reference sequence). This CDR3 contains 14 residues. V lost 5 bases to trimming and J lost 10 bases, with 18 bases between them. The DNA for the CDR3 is TGCAGTGCTGGGTCGGGGGCGCCGGGCTCACCCCTCCACTTT. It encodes CSAGSGAPGSPLHF.

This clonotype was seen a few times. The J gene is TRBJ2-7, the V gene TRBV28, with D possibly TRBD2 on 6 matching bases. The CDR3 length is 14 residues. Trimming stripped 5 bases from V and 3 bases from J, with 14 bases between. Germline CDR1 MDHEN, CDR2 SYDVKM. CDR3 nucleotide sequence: TGTGCCAGCAGTCCCCAGCGGGCGAGCTACGAGCAGTACTTC. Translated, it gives CASSPQRASYEQYF.

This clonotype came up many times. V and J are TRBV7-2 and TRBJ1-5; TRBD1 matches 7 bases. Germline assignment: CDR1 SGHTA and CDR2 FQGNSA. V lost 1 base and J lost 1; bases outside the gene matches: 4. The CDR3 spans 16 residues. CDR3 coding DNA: TGTGCCAGCAGCTTAGAAGGGACAGTAAGCAATCAGCCCCAGCATTTT. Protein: CASSLEGTVSNQPQHF.

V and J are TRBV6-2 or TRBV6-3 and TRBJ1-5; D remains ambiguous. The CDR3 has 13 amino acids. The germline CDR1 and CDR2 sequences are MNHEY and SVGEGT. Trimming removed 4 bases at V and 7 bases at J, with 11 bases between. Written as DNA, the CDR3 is TGTGCCAGCAGTTCCAGGACCGGGCAGCCCCAGCATTTT. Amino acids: CASSSRTGQPQHF.

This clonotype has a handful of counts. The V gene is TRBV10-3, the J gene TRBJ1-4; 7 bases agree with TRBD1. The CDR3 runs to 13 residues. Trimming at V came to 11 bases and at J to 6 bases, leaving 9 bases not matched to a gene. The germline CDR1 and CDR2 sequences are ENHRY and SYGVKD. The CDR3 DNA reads TGTGCCGTCGCGACAGGGTTCGATGAAAAACTGTTTTTT. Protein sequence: CAVATGFDEKLFF.

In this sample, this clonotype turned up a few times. DNA of the CDR3: TGCAGTGCTAGAGCAGCGGGAGGCACAGATACGCAGTATTTT. This codes for CSARAAGGTDTQYF. The chain has TRBV20-1 and TRBJ2-3; 8 nucleotides agree with TRBD2. This CDR3 comprises 14 residues. V gave up 1 base and J gave up 1 base; unmatched junction bases: 1. The germline gives CDR1 DFQATT, CDR2 SNEGSKA (reference sequence).

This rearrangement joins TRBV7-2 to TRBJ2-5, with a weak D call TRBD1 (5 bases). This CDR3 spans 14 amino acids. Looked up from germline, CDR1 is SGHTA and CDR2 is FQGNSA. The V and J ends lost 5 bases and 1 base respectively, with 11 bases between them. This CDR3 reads CASSRQGSQETQYF. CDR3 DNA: TGTGCCAGCAGCCGCCAGGGATCCCAAGAGACCCAGTACTTC.

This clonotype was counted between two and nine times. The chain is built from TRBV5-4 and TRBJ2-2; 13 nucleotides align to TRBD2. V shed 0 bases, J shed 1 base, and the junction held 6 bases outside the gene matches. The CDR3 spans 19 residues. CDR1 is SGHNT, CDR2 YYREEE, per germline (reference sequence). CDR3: CASSLAPGLAGLNTGELFF. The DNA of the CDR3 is TGTGCCAGCAGCTTGGCCCCGGGACTAGCGGGACTGAACACCGGGGAGCTGTTTTTT.

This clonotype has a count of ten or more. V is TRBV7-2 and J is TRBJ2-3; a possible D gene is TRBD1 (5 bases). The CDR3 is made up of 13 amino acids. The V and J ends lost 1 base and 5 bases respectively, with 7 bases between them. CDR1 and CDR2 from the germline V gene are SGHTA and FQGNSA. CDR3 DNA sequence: TGTGCCAGCAGCTTAGGGGGCAAAGATACGCAGTATTTT. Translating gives CASSLGGKDTQYF.

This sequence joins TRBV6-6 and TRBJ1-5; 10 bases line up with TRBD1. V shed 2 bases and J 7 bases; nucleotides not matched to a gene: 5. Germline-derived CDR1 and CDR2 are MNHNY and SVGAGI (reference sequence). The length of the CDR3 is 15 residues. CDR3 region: CASSYGQGDLQPQHF. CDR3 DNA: TGTGCCAGCAGTTACGGACAGGGGGACCTGCAGCCCCAGCATTTT.

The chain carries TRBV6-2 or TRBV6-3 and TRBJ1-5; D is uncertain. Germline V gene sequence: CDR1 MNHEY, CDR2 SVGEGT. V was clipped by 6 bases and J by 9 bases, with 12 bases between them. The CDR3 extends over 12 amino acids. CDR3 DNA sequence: TGTGCCAGCAGGACTACCCCAATGCCCCAGCATTTT. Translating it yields CASRTTPMPQHF.

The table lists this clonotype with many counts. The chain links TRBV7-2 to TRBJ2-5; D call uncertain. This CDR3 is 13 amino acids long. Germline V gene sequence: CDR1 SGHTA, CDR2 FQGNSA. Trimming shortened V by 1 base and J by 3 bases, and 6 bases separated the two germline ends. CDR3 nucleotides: TGTGCCAGCAGCTTAGTGGTTAAAGAGACCCAGTACTTC. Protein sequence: CASSLVVKETQYF. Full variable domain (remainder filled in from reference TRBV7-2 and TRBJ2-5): GAGVSQSPSNKVTEKGKDVELRCDPISGHTALYWYRQSLGQGLEFLIYFQGNSAPDKSGLPSDRFSAERTGGSVSTLTIQRTQQEDSAVYLCASSLVVKETQYFGPGTRLLVL.

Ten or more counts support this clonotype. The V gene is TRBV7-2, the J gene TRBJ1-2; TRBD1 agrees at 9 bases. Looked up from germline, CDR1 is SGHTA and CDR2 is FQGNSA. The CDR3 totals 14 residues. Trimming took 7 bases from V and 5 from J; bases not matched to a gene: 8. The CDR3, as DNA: TGTGCCAGCACCCGGACAGGGGCGCAGTATGGCTACACCTTC. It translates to CASTRTGAQYGYTF.

CDR3 amino acids: CATSVTAGGPNEQFF. The CDR3 nucleotides read TGTGCCACCAGTGTAACAGCGGGAGGGCCGAATGAGCAGTTCTTC. The gene calls are TRBV24-1 and TRBJ2-1; TRBD2 matches at 10 bases. Trimming took 5 bases from V and 7 from J; bases not matched to a gene: 7. Germline-derived CDR1 and CDR2 are KGHDR and SFDVKD. This CDR3 region has 15 residues.

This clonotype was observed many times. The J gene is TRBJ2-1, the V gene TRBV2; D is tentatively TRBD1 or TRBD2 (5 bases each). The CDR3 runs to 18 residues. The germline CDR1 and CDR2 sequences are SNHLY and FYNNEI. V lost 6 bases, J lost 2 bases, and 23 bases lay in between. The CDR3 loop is CASRSGTLLTGPYNEQFF. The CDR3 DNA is TGTGCCAGCAGGTCCGGGACCCTACTCACCGGCCCCTACAATGAGCAGTTCTTC. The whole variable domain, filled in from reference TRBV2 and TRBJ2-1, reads EPEVTQTPSHQVTQMGQEVILRCVPISNHLYFYWYRQILGQKVEFLVSFYNNEISEKSEIFDDQFSVERPDGSNFTLKIRSTKLEDSAMYFCASRSGTLLTGPYNEQFFGPGTRLTVL.